Given below is one T cell receptor (beta chain) in context. Its antigen is unidentified. The entry originates in a study of OX40 agonist ivuxolimab in advanced cancers. Overall study: In this cohort, patients received ivuxolimab, an agonistic anti-OX40 (CD134) antibody. The study, taken as a whole, reports: By week 6 at 0.1 to 3.0 mg/kg, blood CD4+ and CD8+ T cells had expanded clonally.

The germline V gene encodes CDR1 MGHDK and CDR2 SYGVNS. The CDR3 sequence is 17 residues long. Trimming stripped 5 bases from V and 3 bases from J, with 20 bases between. The protocol was immunoSEQ multiplex PCR, while the TCRdb copy is restricted to in-frame clones and leaves out a portion. The sample holds tens of thousands of clones, approximately 92% seen once. Sequencing used CD4+ or CD8+ T cells sorted from blood, obtained in a trial of the OX40 agonist ivuxolimab. The clonotype comes from an adult with an advanced solid tumor such as melanoma, head and neck, liver or kidney cancer. This chain joins TRBV25-1 and TRBJ2-1; D possibly uses TRBD1 or TRBD2 (5 bases each). CDR3 sequence reads: CASSYVRGRGDYNEQFF. For the CDR3, the DNA is TGTGCCAGCAGTTATGTTCGCGGCAGAGGGGACTACAATGAGCAGTTCTTC.